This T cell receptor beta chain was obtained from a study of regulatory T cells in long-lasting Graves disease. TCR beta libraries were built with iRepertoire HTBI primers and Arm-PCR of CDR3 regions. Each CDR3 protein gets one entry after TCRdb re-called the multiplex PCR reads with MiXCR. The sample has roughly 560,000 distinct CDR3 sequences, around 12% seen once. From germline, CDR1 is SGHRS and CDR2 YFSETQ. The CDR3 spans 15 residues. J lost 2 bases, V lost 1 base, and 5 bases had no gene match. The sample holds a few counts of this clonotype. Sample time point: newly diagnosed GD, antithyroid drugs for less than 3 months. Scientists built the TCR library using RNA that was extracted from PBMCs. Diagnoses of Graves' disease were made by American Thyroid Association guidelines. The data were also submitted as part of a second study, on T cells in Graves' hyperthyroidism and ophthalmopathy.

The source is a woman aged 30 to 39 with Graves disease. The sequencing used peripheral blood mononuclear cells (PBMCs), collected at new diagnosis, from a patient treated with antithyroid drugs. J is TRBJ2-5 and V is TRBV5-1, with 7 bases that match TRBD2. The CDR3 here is CASSLRDYGQETQYF. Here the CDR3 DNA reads TGCGCCAGCAGCTTGCGGGACTACGGGCAAGAGACCCAGTACTTC.